Listed here is a single TCR beta chain. Antigen: not known. The data were taken from a study of CD4 T cells in relation to SARS-CoV-2 and coronaviruses. Study-wide results and limits: Crossreactive clones expanded significantly less to SARS-CoV-2 than monoreactive clones.

Naive or memory CD4+ cells were cultured 1:1 with T cell-depleted PBMCs plus CEF. The assay was immunoSEQ multiplex PCR, and TCRdb's table has in-frame clones only and misses some. The table shows tens of thousands of clones, with over 75% occurring only once. J was trimmed by 5 bases and V by 2 bases; bases with no gene match: 8. Per the germline V gene, CDR1 is KGHSH and CDR2 is LQKENI. The CDR3 totals 15 residues. The rearrangement links TRBV18 to TRBJ1-2, with TRBD1 identical over 7 bases. This TCR was sampled from an adult with COVID-19. Sequencing was done on a sample of memory CD4+ T cells from PBMCs, cultured in vitro. The CDR3 nucleotides are TGTGCCAGCTCACCAATCGGGACAGACCAATATGGCTACACCTTC. Protein product: CASSPIGTDQYGYTF.